The entry that follows covers one T cell receptor (beta chain) sequence. This entry is derived from a study of blood T cell repertoires in COVID-19. For the study at large: Sample material is recorded as cDNA or gDNA derived from T cells, B-cell-depleted T cells, or PBMCs.

CDR3 size: 12 residues. The V and J ends lost 6 bases and 3 bases respectively, with 8 bases between them. Under the authors' procedure: The authors estimated nucleated cell counts from reference gene primer amplification. TCRdb's table, derived via immunoSEQ multiplex PCR, lists solely in-frame clones and lacks some. V, J and clone size were drawn from that table, and D and trimming were deduced from the DNA. The repertoire holds 140,000 or so clones, with approximately 80% as singletons. Clinical histories supplied by participants themselves formed the basis of cohort assignment. Recovered participants had two consecutive negative NP/OP PCR tests, healthcare professional clearance, or symptom resolution.

The TCR sequence derives from a man between 45 and 60 years old who had recovered from COVID-19. Specimen: PBMCs or T cells enriched from blood (not recorded which). The V and J genes are TRBV12-3 or TRBV12-4 and TRBJ2-5; possible D gene TRBD1, 5 bases. The CDR3 bases are TGTGCCAGCAGGGTCAGGGAAGAGACCCAGTACTTC. Amino acids: CASRVREETQYF.